Following are 4 T cell receptor beta chains from one sample sequenced in a study of regulatory T cells in long-lasting Graves disease. Sequencing libraries for TCR beta were prepared with iRepertoire HTBI primers and Arm-PCR of CDR3 regions. TCRdb re-called the multiplex PCR reads with MiXCR, one entry per CDR3 protein. The sample includes around 500,000 distinct CDR3 sequences, 13% of them seen just once. Time point described: newly diagnosed GD, antithyroid drugs for less than 3 months. Researchers made the TCR library from RNA that was extracted from PBMCs. These same records also appear under a second study, on T cells in Graves' hyperthyroidism and ophthalmopathy.

The starting material was peripheral blood mononuclear cells (PBMCs), obtained at new diagnosis, from a patient treated with antithyroid drugs. These TCRs come from a man aged 25-40 years with Graves disease.

The chain carries TRBV19 and TRBJ2-5; 12 bases line up with TRBD2. The CDR3 runs 15 residues. Trimming took 5 bases from V and 6 from J; bases not matched to a gene: 7. Germline loops: CDR1 LNHDA, CDR2 SQIVND (reference sequence). CDR3 in DNA: TGTGCCAGTAGTCTGACTAGCGGGAGCAGCAAGACCCAGTACTTC. Its translation is CASSLTSGSSKTQYF.

This clonotype was seen more than once but under ten times. The genes are TRBV5-1 and TRBJ2-4, with TRBD1 matching 8 bases. Germline V gives CDR1 SGHRS, CDR2 YFSETQ. The V segment lost 4 bases and the J segment 7 bases; nucleotides outside the gene matches: 7. CDR3 length: 14 amino acids. CDR3 DNA sequence: TGCGCCAGCAGCACTCAGGGGGCGTTGAACATTCAGTACTTC. It encodes CASSTQGALNIQYF.

In this sample, this clonotype turned up many times. This chain connects TRBV11-2 to TRBJ1-5; D is unclear. Looked up from germline, CDR1 is SGHAT and CDR2 is FQNNGV. The CDR3 spans 14 residues. Trimming pared 1 base from V and 6 bases from J, leaving 10 bases between. CDR3 region: CASSLVAKGQPQHF. DNA for the CDR3: TGTGCCAGCAGCTTAGTGGCGAAGGGTCAGCCCCAGCATTTT. Complete variable domain (other parts from reference TRBV11-2 and TRBJ1-5): EAGVAQSPRYKIIEKRQSVAFWCNPISGHATLYWYQQILGQGPKLLIQFQNNGVVDDSQLPKDRFSAERLKGVDSTLKIQPAKLEDSAVYLCASSLVAKGQPQHFGDGTRLSIL.

There are a few counts of this clonotype. A junction boundary mismatches the germline segment, possibly from a read error. V and J are TRBV19 and TRBJ2-2, with D perhaps TRBD1 or TRBD2 (5 bases each). The germline V gene has CDR1 LNHDA and CDR2 SQIVND (reference sequence). The length of the CDR3 is 14 residues. The CDR3 nucleotides read TGTGCCACCCACCAGGGCAGGGTTACCGGGGAGCCGTTTTTT. It codes for CATHQGRVTGEPFF.